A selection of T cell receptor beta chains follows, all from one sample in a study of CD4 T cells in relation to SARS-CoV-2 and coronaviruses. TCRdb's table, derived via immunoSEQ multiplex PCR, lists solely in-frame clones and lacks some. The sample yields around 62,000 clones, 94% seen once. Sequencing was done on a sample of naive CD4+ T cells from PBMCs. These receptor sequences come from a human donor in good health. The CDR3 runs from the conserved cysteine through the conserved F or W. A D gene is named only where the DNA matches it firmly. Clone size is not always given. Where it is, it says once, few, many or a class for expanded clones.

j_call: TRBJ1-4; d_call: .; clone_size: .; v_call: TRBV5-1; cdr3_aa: CASSLTVNEKLFF; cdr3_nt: TGCGCCAGCAGCTTGACGGTTAATGAAAAACTGTTTTTT
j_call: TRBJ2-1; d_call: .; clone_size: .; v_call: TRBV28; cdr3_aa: CASSFQGSISYNEQFF; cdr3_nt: TGTGCCAGCAGTTTTCAGGGGTCTATCTCCTACAATGAGCAGTTCTTC
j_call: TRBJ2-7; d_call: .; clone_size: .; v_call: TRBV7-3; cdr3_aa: CASSLNRGGNYEQYF; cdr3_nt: TGTGCCAGCAGCTTAAATCGTGGCGGGAACTACGAGCAGTACTTC
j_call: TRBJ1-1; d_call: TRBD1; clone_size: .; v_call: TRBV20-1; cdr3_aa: CSASRQGKDTEAFF; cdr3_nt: TGCAGTGCTAGTCGACAGGGGAAGGACACTGAAGCTTTCTTT
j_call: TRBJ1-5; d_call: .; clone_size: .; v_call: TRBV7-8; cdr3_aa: CASSLSQLKRINQPQHF; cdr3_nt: TGTGCCAGCAGCTTATCTCAACTCAAACGGATCAATCAGCCCCAGCATTTT
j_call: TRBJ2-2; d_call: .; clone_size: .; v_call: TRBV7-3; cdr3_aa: CASSFSGTSNTGELFF; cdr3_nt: TGTGCCAGCAGCTTTTCCGGGACTTCTAACACCGGGGAGCTGTTTTTT
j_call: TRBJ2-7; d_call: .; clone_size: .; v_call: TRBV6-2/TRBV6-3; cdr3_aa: CASSYFWSPGTSNYEQYF; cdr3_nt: TGTGCCAGCAGTTACTTCTGGAGCCCCGGGACATCCAACTACGAGCAGTACTTC
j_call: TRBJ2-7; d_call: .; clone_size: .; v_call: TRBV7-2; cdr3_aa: CASSPTSAAYEQYF; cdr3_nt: TGTGCCAGCAGCCCAACTTCAGCAGCCTACGAGCAGTACTTC
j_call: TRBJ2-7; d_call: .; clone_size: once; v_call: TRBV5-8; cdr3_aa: CASSFASYEQYF; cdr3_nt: TGTGCCAGCAGCTTCGCCAGCTACGAGCAGTACTTC
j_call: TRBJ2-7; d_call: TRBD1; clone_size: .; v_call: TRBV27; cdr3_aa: CASSSRGRNEQYF; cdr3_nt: TGTGCCAGCAGTTCCAGGGGGCGTAACGAGCAGTACTTC
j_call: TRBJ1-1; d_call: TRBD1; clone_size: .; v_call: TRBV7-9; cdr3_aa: CASSRPIRQGPNTEAFF; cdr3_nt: TGTGCCAGCAGCCGTCCGATTAGACAGGGCCCGAACACTGAAGCTTTCTTT
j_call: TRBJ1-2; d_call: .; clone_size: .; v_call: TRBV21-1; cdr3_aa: CASSKVLGQGAIKGGYTF; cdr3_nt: TGTGCCAGCAGCAAAGTGTTGGGACAGGGGGCGATCAAGGGTGGCTACACCTTC